The T cell receptor (beta chain) under discussion was sequenced for a study of T-cell reconstitution after alpha-beta-depleted transplantation in children listed by TCRdb under 2016. Regarding the study in general: The study quantitatively tracked T-cell immune reconstitution after TCRalphabeta/CD19-depleted allogeneic hematopoietic cell transplantation in children using TCR repertoire profiling.

There are many counts of this clonotype. Its recognized antigen is unknown. No qualities accompany the bases; no much larger clone lies one base away. Libraries were made using PCR. For sequencing, an Illumina HiSeq 2500 was employed. TCR libraries were prepared with molecular barcoding, using unique molecular identifiers to normalize TCRbeta repertoire quantification. TCRdb passed the public sequencing reads through fastp at Q25 and MiXCR, retaining productive beta sequences. CDR3 protein duplicates are merged, each entry listing the most common genes and DNA. For this sample the table gives hundreds of thousands of distinct CDR3 sequences, of which approximately 15% were detected only once. Approximately 1.1% of the sample rests with the top ten. Trimming leaves V shorter by 3 bases and J shorter by 0 bases, with the junction holding 4 bases beyond the gene matches. Inclusive of the bounding cysteine and phenylalanine, the CDR3 is 16 residues long. Just CDR3 DNA is preserved here, 48 bases in frame from base 1. CDR1 SGHRS and CDR2 YFSETQ are derived from the germline V gene.

The chain couples TRBV5-1 to TRBJ2-1, with TRBD2 identical over 9 junction bases. The sample was PBMCs from the stem cell graft donor, taken from the stem cell graft. This receptor was identified in a human donor who donated a stem cell graft to a child with acute myeloid leukemia. The DNA sequence is as follows: TGCGCCAGCAGCTCGACGCGGGGGGGCTCCTACAATGAGCAGTTCTTC. Protein translation: CASSSTRGGSYNEQFF.